The sequence of this T cell receptor (beta chain) was determined in a study of T cells after yellow fever vaccination (dated by TCRdb to the late 2010s). Concerning the study at large: The SMART-Seq v4 Ultra Low Input RNA kit was used to prepare libraries from fractions with low cell numbers. To follow T-cell clones before and after both primary and booster YFV17D yellow fever vaccination, bulk TCR alpha and beta repertoires underwent longitudinal sequencing. Two healthy male donors, one aged 18 to 30 and one aged 30 to 40 years, made up the cohort. Bulk PBMC replicates and cell subsets were isolated from blood drawn at multiple timepoints before and after both primary and secondary immunization.

The sample's treatment or condition, from its label and the paper: live attenuated yellow fever vaccine strain. A standard Ficoll-Paque protocol was used to isolate PBMCs from peripheral blood. Dynabeads CD4 and CD8 positive selection kits were used to isolate CD4 and CD8 T-cell fractions. RNA was extracted with TriZol from bulk PBMCs, CD4 and CD8 fractions, and dextramer-positive and dextramer-negative fractions. TCR cDNA was synthesized by 5'RACE template switching, through which a universal primer site and unique molecular identifiers were introduced. cDNA synthesis was primed from both the TCR alpha and TCR beta constant segments. Libraries were amplified in two PCR steps, with sample barcodes and sequencing adapters added in the second step. Sequencing of libraries was performed on Illumina HiSeq 2500 (2x100 bp) or NovaSeq (2x150 bp). As for how the authors treated the data: MIGEC was used to demultiplex reads and collapse the reads into UMI consensus sequences, and MiXCR was used for V(D)J alignment. Clonotypes responding to the vaccine were identified with edgeR on replicate PBMC samples, with the criteria of FDR below 0.01 and a log2 fold change above 5 up to day 15. CD4 or CD8 identity was assigned to each bulk clonotype according to whether the clonotype was present at higher abundance in the sequenced CD4 repertoire or the sequenced CD8 repertoire. Through fastp at Q25 and MiXCR, TCRdb rebuilt clones from the public reads, retaining in-frame beta chains. Every entry covers one CDR3 protein and lists the most common genes and DNA from its rows. Clone size and V and J calls follow TCRdb, not the original study. Recorded for this sample are roughly 160,000 distinct CDR3 sequences; approximately 6.8% of them occurred a single time. The ten largest clones represent roughly 2.5% of the sample.

Including the terminal cysteine and phenylalanine, the CDR3 comprises 10 residues. The retained sequence is limited to the CDR3, 30 bases, with the frame set at the first base. The germline V gene (reference sequence) sets CDR1 to DFQATT and CDR2 to SNEGSKA. V is reduced by 3 bases and J by 4 bases, leaving a spacing of 1 base between them. There are many counts of this clonotype. It lacks a known antigen. No base qualities exist here, and no much larger clone lies one base off it. The full study reports these points: Because only two donors were included in the study, the extent to which the findings can be generalized is limited. A small share of clonotypes was detected in both CD4 and CD8 compartments, with the overlap likely arising from convergent recombination. FACS-sorted repertoires could contain abundant contaminating clonotypes from the bulk population, so computational filtering was required. Most clones expanded after primary vaccination were re-detected after the booster (approximately 96% of CD4 and around 88% of CD8), suggesting broad memory maintenance. The secondary T-cell response was found to be weaker but faster than the primary response, with a peak reached on day 5 rather than on day 15.

The chain employs TRBV20-1 and TRBJ2-1, with the D gene uncertain. Specimen: CD4+ T cells sorted from PBMCs, collected about 5 days after the first yellow fever vaccination. This TCR came from a man aged 18-30 years who received the YFV17D yellow fever vaccine. The CDR3 in this case is CSASYNEQFF. The DNA reads TGCAGTGCTAGTTACAATGAGCAGTTCTTC.